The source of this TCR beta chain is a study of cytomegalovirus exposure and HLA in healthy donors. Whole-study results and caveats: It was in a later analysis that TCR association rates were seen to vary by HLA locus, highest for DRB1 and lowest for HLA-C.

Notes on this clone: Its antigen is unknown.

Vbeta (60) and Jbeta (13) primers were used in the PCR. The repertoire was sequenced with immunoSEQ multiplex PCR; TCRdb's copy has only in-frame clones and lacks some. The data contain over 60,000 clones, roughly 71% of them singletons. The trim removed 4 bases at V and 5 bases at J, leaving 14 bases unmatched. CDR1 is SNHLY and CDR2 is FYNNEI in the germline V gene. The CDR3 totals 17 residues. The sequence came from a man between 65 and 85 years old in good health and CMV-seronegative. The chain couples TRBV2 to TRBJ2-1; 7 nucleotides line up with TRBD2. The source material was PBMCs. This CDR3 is CASSGPRGAGVNNEQFF. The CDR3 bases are TGTGCCAGCAGTGGACCACGAGGTGCGGGAGTCAACAATGAGCAGTTCTTC.